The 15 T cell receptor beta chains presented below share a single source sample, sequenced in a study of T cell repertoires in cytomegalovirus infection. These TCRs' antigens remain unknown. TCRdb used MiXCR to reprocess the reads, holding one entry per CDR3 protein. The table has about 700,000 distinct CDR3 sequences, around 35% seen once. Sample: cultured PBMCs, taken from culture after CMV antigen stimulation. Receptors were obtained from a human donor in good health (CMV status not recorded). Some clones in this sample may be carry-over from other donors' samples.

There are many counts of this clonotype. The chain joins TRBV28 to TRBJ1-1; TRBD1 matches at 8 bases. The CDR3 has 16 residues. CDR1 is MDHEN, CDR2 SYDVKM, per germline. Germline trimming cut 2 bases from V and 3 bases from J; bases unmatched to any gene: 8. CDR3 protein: CASSLVAGTGDTEAFF. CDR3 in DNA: TGTGCCAGCAGTTTAGTAGCCGGGACAGGCGACACTGAAGCTTTCTTT.

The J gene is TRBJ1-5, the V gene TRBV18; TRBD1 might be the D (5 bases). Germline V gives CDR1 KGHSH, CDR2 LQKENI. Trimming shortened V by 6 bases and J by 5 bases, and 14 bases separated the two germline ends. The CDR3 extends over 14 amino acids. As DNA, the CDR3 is TGTGCCAGCTCCCTTACGACAGAGGATCAGCCCCAGCATTTT. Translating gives CASSLTTEDQPQHF.

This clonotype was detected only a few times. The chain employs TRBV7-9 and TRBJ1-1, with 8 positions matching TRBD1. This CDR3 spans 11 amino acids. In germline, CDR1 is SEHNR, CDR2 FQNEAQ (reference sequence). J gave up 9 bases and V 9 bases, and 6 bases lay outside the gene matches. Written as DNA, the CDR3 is TGTGCCAGTGGACAGGGTGGGAAAGCTTTCTTT. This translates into CASGQGGKAFF.

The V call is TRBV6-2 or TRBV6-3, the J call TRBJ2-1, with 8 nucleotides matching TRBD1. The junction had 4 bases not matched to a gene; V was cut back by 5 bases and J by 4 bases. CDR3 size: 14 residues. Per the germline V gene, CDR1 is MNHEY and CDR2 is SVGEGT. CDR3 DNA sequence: TGTGCCAGCAGTCGACAGGGGTGGTACAATGAGCAGTTCTTC. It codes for CASSRQGWYNEQFF.

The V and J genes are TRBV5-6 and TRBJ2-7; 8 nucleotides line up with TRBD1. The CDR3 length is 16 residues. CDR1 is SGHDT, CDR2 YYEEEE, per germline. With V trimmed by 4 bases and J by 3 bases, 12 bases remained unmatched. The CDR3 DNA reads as TGTGCCAGCAGCCCTTACCGGACAGGGAAAAACTACGAGCAGTACTTC. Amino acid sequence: CASSPYRTGKNYEQYF.

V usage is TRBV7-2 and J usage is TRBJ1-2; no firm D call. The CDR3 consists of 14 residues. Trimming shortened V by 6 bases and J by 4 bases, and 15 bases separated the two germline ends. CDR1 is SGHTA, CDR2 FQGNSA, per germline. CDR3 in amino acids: CASRMQRAAYGYTF. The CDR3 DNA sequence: TGTGCCAGCAGGATGCAACGGGCGGCCTATGGCTACACCTTC.

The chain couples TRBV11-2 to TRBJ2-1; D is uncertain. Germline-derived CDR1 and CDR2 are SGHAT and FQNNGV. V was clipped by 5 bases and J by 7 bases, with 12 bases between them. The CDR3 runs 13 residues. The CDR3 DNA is TGTGCCAGCAGCGCTCCCGATGAGAATGAGCAGTTCTTC. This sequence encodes CASSAPDENEQFF.

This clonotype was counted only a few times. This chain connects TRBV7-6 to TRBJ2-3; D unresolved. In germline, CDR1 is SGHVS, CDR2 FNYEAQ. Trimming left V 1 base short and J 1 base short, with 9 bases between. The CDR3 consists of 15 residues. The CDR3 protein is CASSLGKVGTDTQYF. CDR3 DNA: TGTGCCAGCAGCTTAGGTAAAGTGGGCACAGATACGCAGTATTTT.

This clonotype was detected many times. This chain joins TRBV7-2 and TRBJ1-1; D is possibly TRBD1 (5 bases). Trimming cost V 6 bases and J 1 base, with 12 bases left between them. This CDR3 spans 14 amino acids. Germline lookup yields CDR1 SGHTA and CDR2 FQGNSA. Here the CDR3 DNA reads TGTGCCAGCAGAGAGGGACGGGGGAACACTGAAGCTTTCTTT. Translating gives CASREGRGNTEAFF.

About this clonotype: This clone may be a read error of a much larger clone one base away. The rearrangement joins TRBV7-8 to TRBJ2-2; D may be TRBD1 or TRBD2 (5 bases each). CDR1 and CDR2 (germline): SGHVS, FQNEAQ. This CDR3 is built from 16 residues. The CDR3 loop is CASSSSTERGTGELLF. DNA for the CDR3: TGTGCCAGCAGTTCCAGTACCGAGAGGGGAACCGGGGAGCTGTTATTT.

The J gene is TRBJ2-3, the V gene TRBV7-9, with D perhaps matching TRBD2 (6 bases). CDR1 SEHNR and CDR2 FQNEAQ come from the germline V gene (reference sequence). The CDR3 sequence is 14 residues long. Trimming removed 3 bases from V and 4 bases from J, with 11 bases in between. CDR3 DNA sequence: TGTGCCAGCAGCTTCGCGGGGTGGTCAGATACGCAGTATTTT. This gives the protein CASSFAGWSDTQYF.

CDR3: CASSLEDVPHEQFF. In DNA, the CDR3 is TGCGCCAGCAGCTTGGAGGACGTACCCCATGAGCAGTTCTTC. The J gene is TRBJ2-1, the V gene TRBV5-1, with D uncertain. Germline loops: CDR1 SGHRS, CDR2 YFSETQ. The CDR3 spans 14 residues. Trimming removed 0 bases at V and 8 bases at J, with 12 bases between.

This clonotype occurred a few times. The CDR3 loop is CASSEWRGAGEETQYF. CDR3 nucleotides: TGTGCCAGCAGTGAATGGCGGGGGGCAGGGGAAGAGACCCAGTACTTC. This chain links TRBV6-1 with TRBJ2-5, with 8 bases fitting TRBD2. The CDR3 has 16 residues. In germline, CDR1 is MNHNS, CDR2 SASEGT. J lost 3 bases, V lost 2 bases, and 8 bases had no gene match.

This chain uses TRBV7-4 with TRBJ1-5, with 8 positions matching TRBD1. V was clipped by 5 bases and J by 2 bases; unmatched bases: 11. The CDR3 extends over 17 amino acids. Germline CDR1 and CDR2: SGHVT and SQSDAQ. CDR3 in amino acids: CASSLEYTGGGNQPQHF. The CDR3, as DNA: TGTGCCAGCAGCCTGGAGTACACAGGGGGGGGCAATCAGCCCCAGCATTTT.

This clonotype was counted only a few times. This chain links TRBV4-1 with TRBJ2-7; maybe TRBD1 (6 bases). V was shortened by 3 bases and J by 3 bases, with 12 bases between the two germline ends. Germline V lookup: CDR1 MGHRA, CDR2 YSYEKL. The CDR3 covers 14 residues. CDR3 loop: CASSHGTFHYEQYF. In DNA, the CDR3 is TGCGCCAGCAGCCATGGGACATTCCACTACGAGCAGTACTTC.